This TCR beta chain derives from a study of shared clonotypes between healthy human individuals. Some clones are missing from TCRdb's copy, which holds only in-frame ones; the method was immunoSEQ multiplex PCR. The data show about 1,500,000 clones, roughly 96% seen once. The specimen sequenced was naive CD4+ T cells sorted from blood. Indicated subset: CD45RA+ positively selected. This receptor was taken from a man aged 25-45 years in good health.

The CDR3: CAISESTSGSNTIYF. The CDR3 coding sequence is TGTGCCATCAGTGAGTCGACTTCGGGGTCTAACACCATATATTTT. V gene TRBV10-3 combines with J gene TRBJ1-3; no definite D call. Trimming shortened V by 0 bases and J by 7 bases, and 13 bases separated the two germline ends. Germline V gives CDR1 ENHRY, CDR2 SYGVKD. This CDR3 is 15 amino acids long.